A single T cell receptor (beta chain) is shown here with its context. Original data processing: How many nucleated cells were present was estimated from reference gene primer amplification. Repertoires were generated with immunoSEQ multiplex PCR, while TCRdb's copy carries only in-frame clones and drops some. That table furnishes V, J and clone size, whereas the DNA furnished D and trimming. The table has roughly 190,000 clones, 70% to 90% seen once. Germline V lookup: CDR1 SGHKS, CDR2 YYEKEE (reference sequence). This CDR3 is 15 amino acids long. V shed 2 bases, J shed 5 bases, and the junction held 9 bases outside the gene matches. This sample was taken from a study of blood T cell repertoires in COVID-19. Overall study: Spain, Italy and the United States supplied samples that represented acute and convalescent COVID-19. From T cells, B-cell-depleted T cells, or PBMCs came the material, which was cDNA or gDNA.

Sample: peripheral blood. The genes are TRBV5-5 and TRBJ1-1; TRBD1 agrees at 7 bases. This sequence originates from a man in his 60s with active or convalescent COVID-19. CDR3 sequence reads: CASSFTGVFLTEAFF. Written as DNA, the CDR3 is TGTGCCAGCAGCTTTACAGGGGTGTTTTTGACTGAAGCTTTCTTT.